The clone carrying this T cell receptor beta chain has a handful of counts. These data belong to a study of response to subunit inactivated influenza vaccine. TCRdb recomputed calls from the RT-PCR reads with MiXCR, one row per CDR3 protein. The data contain some 600,000 distinct CDR3 sequences, around 15% of them singletons. The V segment lost 3 bases and the J segment 3 bases; nucleotides outside the gene matches: 11. This CDR3 has 16 residues. Germline loops: CDR1 SGHRS, CDR2 YFSETQ. The TCR sequence derives from a man in his forties or fifties who received an inactivated influenza vaccine. The material was PBMCs from blood, obtained 14 to 15 days before vaccination. This chain links TRBV5-1 with TRBJ2-7; 8 bases match TRBD1. CDR3 sequence reads: CASSSTGAGGIYEQYF. The CDR3 DNA sequence: TGCGCCAGCAGCTCGACAGGGGCCGGGGGTATCTACGAGCAGTACTTC.